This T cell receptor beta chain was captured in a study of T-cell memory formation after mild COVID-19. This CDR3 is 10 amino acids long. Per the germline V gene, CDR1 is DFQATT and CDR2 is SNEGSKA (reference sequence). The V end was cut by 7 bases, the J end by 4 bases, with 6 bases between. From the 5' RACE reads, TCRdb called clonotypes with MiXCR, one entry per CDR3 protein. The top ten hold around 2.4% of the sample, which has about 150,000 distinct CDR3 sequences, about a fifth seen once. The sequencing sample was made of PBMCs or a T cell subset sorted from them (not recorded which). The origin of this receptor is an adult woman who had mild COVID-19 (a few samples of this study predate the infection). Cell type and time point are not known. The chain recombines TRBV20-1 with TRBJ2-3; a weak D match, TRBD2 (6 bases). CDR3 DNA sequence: TGCAGTGTAGCGGCAGATACGCAGTATTTT. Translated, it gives CSVAADTQYF.